This T cell receptor beta chain was observed in a study of tumor-infiltrating lymphocytes in primary liver carcinoma. Findings and caveats of the study: Tumor specimens were characterized by a significantly higher top-250-clone fraction than blood (p = 0.039).

Joint extraction of RNA and DNA used roughly 19-33 mg of bulk tissue that was unsorted. Tumor regions sampled: superior, inferior, left, right poles, and centre. Trimming took 5 bases from V and 3 from J, leaving 11 bases between them. CDR3 length equals 13 residues. CDR1 and CDR2 from the germline V gene are SGHRS and YFSETQ. To note about this clonotype: Its matching antigen is unknown.

A constant-region primer primed TCR beta cDNA synthesis from about 550 ng of total RNA. Three-round nested multiplex PCR performed with slightly modified ARM-PCR produced the TCR beta libraries. Investigators reported that the first two PCR rounds, at 10 cycles each, used TRBV1-TRBV30 forward primers with a C-beta reverse primer. Via MiXCR, TCRdb re-called the multiplex PCR reads, giving one row per CDR3 protein. The sample records about 78,000 distinct CDR3 sequences, 71% being singletons. This chain uses TRBV5-1 with TRBJ1-2; a possible D gene is TRBD1 (6 bases). The sample was liver tumor tissue from sampling region 4. This sample's subset: tumor region T4, right-lateral pole. The source is a woman aged 55-69 years with primary liver carcinoma and hepatitis B virus infection. In DNA form, the CDR3 reads TGCGCCAGCAGGTCGTCAGGGGACTATGGCTACACCTTC. It translates to CASRSSGDYGYTF.